The 7 T cell receptor beta chains presented below share a single source sample, sequenced in a study of cytomegalovirus exposure and HLA in healthy donors. In the PCR, 60 Vbeta and 13 Jbeta primers were used. The data were produced by immunoSEQ multiplex PCR, yet TCRdb's version contains in-frame clones alone and is incomplete. The sample holds more than 70,000 clones, more than 60% seen once. Sequencing input: PBMCs. The receptors originated from a boy aged 5-17 years in good health and CMV-seronegative.

This clone has ten or more counts. This chain uses TRBV7-3 with TRBJ2-1, with 7 bases identical to TRBD1. Trimming took 0 bases from V and 2 from J; bases not matched to a gene: 1. Per the germline V gene, CDR1 is SGHTA and CDR2 is FQGTGA. The CDR3 extends over 15 amino acids. CDR3 residues: CASSLTGGTYNEQFF. The CDR3 nucleotides are TGTGCCAGCAGCTTAACAGGGGGCACCTACAATGAGCAGTTCTTC.

The chain links TRBV10-3 to TRBJ2-1; D unclear. The CDR3 contains 15 residues. CDR1 and CDR2 (germline): ENHRY, SYGVKD. The V and J ends lost 0 bases and 0 bases respectively, with 6 bases between them. The CDR3 nucleotides read TGTGCCATCAGTGAGTCAGAGGCCTCCTACAATGAGCAGTTCTTC. This translates into CAISESEASYNEQFF.

The J gene is TRBJ2-7, the V gene TRBV29-1, with 8 bases identical to TRBD2. The CDR3 consists of 17 residues. Germline assignment: CDR1 SQVTM and CDR2 ANQGSEA. Trimming took 0 bases from V and 3 from J; bases not matched to a gene: 13. Here the CDR3 reads CSVEEPGLVDAGYEQYF. The CDR3 DNA sequence: TGCAGCGTTGAAGAGCCGGGACTAGTGGACGCGGGCTACGAGCAGTACTTC.

This chain joins TRBV7-9 and TRBJ2-7, with 14 nucleotides matching TRBD2. The CDR3 covers 17 residues. CDR1 SEHNR and CDR2 FQNEAQ come from the germline V gene (reference sequence). The V gene end was trimmed by 3 bases and the J gene end by 2 bases; junction bases not matched to a gene: 6. CDR3 DNA: TGTGCCAGCAGCTTGACTAGCGGGAGGGAATGGCCCTACGAGCAGTACTTC. This sequence encodes CASSLTSGREWPYEQYF.

J is TRBJ2-2 and V is TRBV9; TRBD2 matches 7 bases. The V gene's germline CDR1 is SGDLS and CDR2 YYNGEE. V shed 0 bases and J 1 base; nucleotides not matched to a gene: 0. The CDR3 loop spans 15 amino acids. CDR3 DNA: TGTGCCAGCAGCGTAGGGACTAGGAACACCGGGGAGCTGTTTTTT. It codes for CASSVGTRNTGELFF.

This chain links TRBV28 with TRBJ1-2, with 8 positions matching TRBD1. CDR1 MDHEN and CDR2 SYDVKM come from the germline V gene. The CDR3 length is 15 residues. Trimming cost V 4 bases and J 4 bases; bases outside gene matches: 8. The CDR3 DNA sequence: TGTGCCAGCAGTTGGTTGGACAGGGAAGGCTATGGCTACACCTTC. Translation gives CASSWLDREGYGYTF.

The chain combines TRBV6-4 with TRBJ1-1, with a possible D match to TRBD1 (5 bases). CDR3 length: 13 residues. The V and J ends lost 2 bases and 1 base respectively, with 5 bases between them. CDR1 is MRHNA, CDR2 SNTAGT, per germline. CDR3 residues: CASSDGANTEAFF. The CDR3 region has the DNA TGTGCCAGCAGTGACGGGGCGAACACTGAAGCTTTCTTT.